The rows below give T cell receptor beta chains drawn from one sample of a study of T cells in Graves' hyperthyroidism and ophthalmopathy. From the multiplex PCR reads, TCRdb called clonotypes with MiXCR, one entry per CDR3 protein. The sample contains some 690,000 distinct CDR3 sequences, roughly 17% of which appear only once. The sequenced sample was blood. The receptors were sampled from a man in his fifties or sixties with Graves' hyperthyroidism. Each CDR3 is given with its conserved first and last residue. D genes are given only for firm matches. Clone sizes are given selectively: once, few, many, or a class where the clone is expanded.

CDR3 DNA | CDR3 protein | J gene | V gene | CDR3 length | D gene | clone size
TGTGCCAGCAGCCGCGGGACCGGCAATGAGCAGTTCTTC | CASSRGTGNEQFF | TRBJ2-1 | TRBV7-3 | 13 | - | few
TGCGCCAGCAGCCAAGACTTGAGTAGCGGGAGGGGGACCCAGTACTTC | CASSQDLSSGRGTQYF | TRBJ2-5 | TRBV4-3 | 16 | TRBD2 | -
TGTGCCAGCAGCGTGATAGCGGGAGGAGGATACGAGCAGTACTTC | CASSVIAGGGYEQYF | TRBJ2-7 | TRBV7-2 | 15 | TRBD2 | -
TGTGCCAGCAGTTTAATAGGGAGCGGGAGGGCCGGGGAGCTGTTTTTT | CASSLIGSGRAGELFF | TRBJ2-2 | TRBV28 | 16 | TRBD2 | few
TGTGCCACCAGTGATCCCTTGGGCGGGAGTGGCACAGATACGCAGTATTTT | CATSDPLGGSGTDTQYF | TRBJ2-3 | TRBV24-1 | 17 | TRBD2 | few
TGCAGTGCTGGAATAGATGGGACTGCCTATTACAATGAGCAGTTCTTC | CSAGIDGTAYYNEQFF | TRBJ2-1 | TRBV20-1 | 16 | - | few
TGTGCCAGCAGCGTAGGGACTAGCGGGAGTGAGACCCAGTACTTC | CASSVGTSGSETQYF | TRBJ2-5 | TRBV9 | 15 | TRBD2 | many
TGCAGTGCCGTAACAGGGAACACTGAAGCTTTCTTT | CSAVTGNTEAFF | TRBJ1-1 | TRBV20-1 | 12 | - | -
TGTGCCAGCAGTTTAAACGAGGGGCCAGGGATATATTTT | CASSLNEGPGIYF | TRBJ1-3 | TRBV12-3/TRBV12-4 | 13 | - | many
TGCAGCGTTGAAGGCTTCATCCCCACTAGCACAGATACGCAGTATTTT | CSVEGFIPTSTDTQYF | TRBJ2-3 | TRBV29-1 | 16 | - | -
TGTGCCAGCAGCCCGACTAGCGGGAGATCCGGGGAGCTGTTTTTT | CASSPTSGRSGELFF | TRBJ2-2 | TRBV11-2 | 15 | TRBD2 | -
TGCAGTGCTAGAGTTTGGGGGAGTCTATACGAGCAGTACTTC | CSARVWGSLYEQYF | TRBJ2-7 | TRBV20-1 | 14 | - | -
TGTGCCAGCAGTGTCGAGGCCCGACTGCCTAAGTTCGTGGATACGCAGTATTTT | CASSVEARLPKFVDTQYF | TRBJ2-3 | TRBV2 | 18 | - | many
TGTGCCAGCAGCTTACTCCGGACTAGCGGGAGAGATACGCAGTATTTT | CASSLLRTSGRDTQYF | TRBJ2-3 | TRBV7-8 | 16 | TRBD2 | -
TGTGCCAGCTCACGACGGATAACTGCCAATGAGCAGTTCTTC | CASSRRITANEQFF | TRBJ2-1 | TRBV18 | 14 | - | many
TGTGCCAGCAGTTTCCGGGAAGAGACCCAGTACTTC | CASSFREETQYF | TRBJ2-5 | TRBV12-3/TRBV12-4 | 12 | - | many
TGTGCCAGCAGCTTAACGTTCGGAAACACCATATATTTT | CASSLTFGNTIYF | TRBJ1-3 | TRBV7-3 | 13 | - | -
TGTGCCAGCAGAGGGGAAGGCCAGGGAGCGAACTATGGCTACACCTTC | CASRGEGQGANYGYTF | TRBJ1-2 | TRBV6-1 | 16 | - | once
TGCAGTGCCCAGGGAGACGAGCAGTACTTC | CSAQGDEQYF | TRBJ2-7 | TRBV20-1 | 10 | - | many
TGTGCCAGCAGCTTAAACCCCTCCTTTTCGGGGAGAGGGGATGAGCAGTTCTTC | CASSLNPSFSGRGDEQFF | TRBJ2-1 | TRBV7-3 | 18 | - | -
TGTGCCAGCTCACCACCGGCAGGGGTTGCCTACAATGAGCAGTTCTTC | CASSPPAGVAYNEQFF | TRBJ2-1 | TRBV18 | 16 | - | many
TGTGCCAGCAGTCGAGAACAGGGGGCCAGGCCCTATGGCTACACCTTC | CASSREQGARPYGYTF | TRBJ1-2 | TRBV9 | 16 | TRBD1 | -
TGCAGCGTTCATACCCTCCAACGACAGGGAGAGGGCTACACCTTC | CSVHTLQRQGEGYTF | TRBJ1-2 | TRBV29-1 | 15 | TRBD1 | many
TGTGCCAGCAGCTTAGGGACTAGCGGGAGTGCTGAGCAGTTCTTC | CASSLGTSGSAEQFF | TRBJ2-1 | TRBV7-2 | 15 | TRBD2 | few
TGTGCCAGCAGGTCCTTGGCGGGAGGGAGCTCCTACGAGCAGTACTTC | CASRSLAGGSSYEQYF | TRBJ2-7 | TRBV28 | 16 | TRBD2 | few
TGTGCCAGCCAAGATCCGGCAGGGCCATTCAACGAGCAGTACTTC | CASQDPAGPFNEQYF | TRBJ2-7 | TRBV6-1 | 15 | - | -
TGTGCCAGCAGTGGGGTAAGGGGGGAACCAAGCTACGAGCAGTACTTC | CASSGVRGEPSYEQYF | TRBJ2-7 | TRBV2 | 16 | - | many
TGTGCCAGCAGTGACGAGGAGACAGGGGGCAATGAGCAGTTCTTC | CASSDEETGGNEQFF | TRBJ2-1 | TRBV6-2/TRBV6-3 | 15 | TRBD1 | few
TGTGCCAGCATGAGGCGGGAGAACACCGGGGAGCTGTTTTTT | CASMRRENTGELFF | TRBJ2-2 | TRBV2 | 14 | - | many
TGTGCCTGGATTTTTGGCGGGTTCAACACTGAAGCTTTCTTT | CAWIFGGFNTEAFF | TRBJ1-1 | TRBV30 | 14 | - | few
TGCAGTGCTACAACCGGGACAGGGGGCTACGAGCAGTACTTC | CSATTGTGGYEQYF | TRBJ2-7 | TRBV20-1 | 14 | TRBD1 | -
TGTGCCAGCCGCTGGGACAGACATCAGCCCCAGCATTTT | CASRWDRHQPQHF | TRBJ1-5 | TRBV6-4 | 13 | TRBD1 | few
TGCAGTGTTAGCCGGCGGGACAGGGGCTTTGGCTACACCTTC | CSVSRRDRGFGYTF | TRBJ1-2 | TRBV20-1 | 14 | TRBD1 | few
TGTGCCAGCAGTCCAGCGGGGGACACCGGGGAGCTGTTTTTT | CASSPAGDTGELFF | TRBJ2-2 | TRBV6-1 | 14 | TRBD2 | -
TGTGCCAGCAGTCCGACACACGGGGTAGCGGGGTACACCGGGGAGCTGTTTTTT | CASSPTHGVAGYTGELFF | TRBJ2-2 | TRBV28 | 18 | TRBD2 | few
TGTGCCAGCAGCCCACCGGGACTAGATGTAGATACGCAGTATTTT | CASSPPGLDVDTQYF | TRBJ2-3 | TRBV7-2 | 15 | TRBD2 | few
TGTGCCAGCAGCCAGGGGGGACGGGTTACCTCTGGAAACACCATATATTTT | CASSQGGRVTSGNTIYF | TRBJ1-3 | TRBV3-1 | 17 | - | few
TGTGCCAGCAGCCCCTATGCCGGGACAGGGTTTCAAGAGACCCAGTACTTC | CASSPYAGTGFQETQYF | TRBJ2-5 | TRBV7-9 | 17 | TRBD1 | -
TGTGCCAGCAGTTACTCCAGCGGGAGATCCGAGCAGTACTTC | CASSYSSGRSEQYF | TRBJ2-7 | TRBV2 | 14 | TRBD2 | -
TGTGCCAGCAGCCCTAAGGGACTAGCGGGAGTTAGTGAGCAGTTCTTC | CASSPKGLAGVSEQFF | TRBJ2-1 | TRBV11-3 | 16 | TRBD2 | -
TGTGCCAGCAGTTACGATCTGGAGGGGGCTAGCGGGGTCCACAATGAGCAGTTCTTC | CASSYDLEGASGVHNEQFF | TRBJ2-1 | TRBV6-5 | 19 | TRBD2 | few
TGCAGTGCTAGAGATCATGGGACAGGGGTTGAGCAGTACTTC | CSARDHGTGVEQYF | TRBJ2-7 | TRBV20-1 | 14 | TRBD1 | few
TGCAGTGCTAGCGAAGTAGCGGGAGTAACAGATGAGCAGTTCTTC | CSASEVAGVTDEQFF | TRBJ2-1 | TRBV20-1 | 15 | TRBD2 | many
TGTGCCAGCAGTGGCACAGGGTCTTGGGGTTCACCCCTCCACTTT | CASSGTGSWGSPLHF | TRBJ1-6 | TRBV27 | 15 | - | many
TGTGCCAGCAACGGTAGAAGCCGGAATGAAAAACTGTTTTTT | CASNGRSRNEKLFF | TRBJ1-4 | TRBV6-1 | 14 | - | many
TGTGCCAGCCGTACGGGAGGGCCGACCGGGGAGCTGTTTTTT | CASRTGGPTGELFF | TRBJ2-2 | TRBV2 | 14 | TRBD2 | many
TGCAGTGCTTCTAGCGGGCTCACCTACGAGCAGTACTTC | CSASSGLTYEQYF | TRBJ2-7 | TRBV20-1 | 13 | TRBD2 | few
TGCGCCAGCAGCCCTCTTTCGTTGCTAGAAACCAAAAACATTCAGTACTTC | CASSPLSLLETKNIQYF | TRBJ2-4 | TRBV5-1 | 17 | - | many
TGTGCCAGCAGCTTAGTGGAGGGACAGTTCTACACCTTC | CASSLVEGQFYTF | TRBJ1-2 | TRBV7-9 | 13 | TRBD1 | -
TGTGCCAGCAGCCCCCTAGCGGGAGGAACGGACGGGGAGCTGTTTTTT | CASSPLAGGTDGELFF | TRBJ2-2 | TRBV7-3 | 16 | TRBD2 | -
TGTGCCAGCATGGGTGACGGAAATGAAAAACTGTTTTTT | CASMGDGNEKLFF | TRBJ1-4 | TRBV2 | 13 | - | many
TGTGCCAGCAGCGCTTGGACAGGCGGACTAGCGGGAGGGAAAGTCGGGGAGCTGTTTTTT | CASSAWTGGLAGGKVGELFF | TRBJ2-2 | TRBV7-3 | 20 | TRBD2 | many
TGCAGTGATGACAATGGGCCCAGCGCAGATACGCAGTATTTT | CSDDNGPSADTQYF | TRBJ2-3 | TRBV20-1 | 14 | - | many
TGTGCCAGCAGCCTAACAGGACTAGGTTCTTCTGAGCAGTTCTTC | CASSLTGLGSSEQFF | TRBJ2-1 | TRBV7-8 | 15 | TRBD2 | many
TGTGCCAGCAGTTCGGGGACAGGGGCCTTAAGCAATCAGCCCCAGCATTTT | CASSSGTGALSNQPQHF | TRBJ1-5 | TRBV12-3/TRBV12-4 | 17 | TRBD1 | many